This T cell receptor beta chain was sequenced for a study of identical twins (dated by TCRdb to 2016 to 2017). Study-level background: To test whether fetal clonotypes persist, the study used deep sequencing on TCR alpha and beta repertoires from monozygotic twins, unrelated adults of various ages, and cord blood. Replicate twin experiments were performed at different times using different library preparation protocols to rule out contamination. General conclusions and limits of the study: In beta out-of-frame sequences, excess twin sharing was weaker, because having fewer shared sequences lowered the signal-to-noise ratio. Compared with coincidental sharing between unrelated individuals, an excess of low generation-probability sequences was observed among out-of-frame TCR alpha sequences shared between twins. In monozygotic twins, recombination models systematically underestimated out-of-frame TCR alpha sharing, but the models matched the sharing seen between unrelated individuals. Zero-insertion analyses could be partly confounded by invariant T cells such as MAIT and iNKT, although diverse VJ usage argued against such confounding for most clonotypes. Conclusions relied on cross-sectional statistical analysis, since the same donors could not be followed over many years. Fewer insertions were carried by abundant cord blood beta clonotypes; a weaker similar trend was observed in young adult naive repertoires, while no such trend was observed in memory repertoires.

Only healthy Caucasian donors were included. The study also sequenced three unrelated non-twin adults: a male aged 18 to 29, a male aged 50 to 60 and a female aged 50 to 60. Miltenyi CD45RO+ enrichment and human naive T-cell isolation kits were used to isolate memory (CD45RO+) and naive T cells from PBMC. A note on this clonotype: There is no known antigen for this receptor. The input lacks base qualities; no much larger clone sits a single base away.

The CDR3 measures 15 amino acids from cysteine to phenylalanine. The entry retains the CDR3 DNA only, 45 bases that are in frame from base 1. Deletion took 0 bases off V and 1 base off J, with a span of 10 bases between the germline ends. The germline V gene specifies SGHAT as CDR1 and FQNNGV as CDR2. The library was generated by 5' RACE. Sequencing was carried out with an Illumina HiSeq 2000. A universal primer binding site was added through template switching, and the final cDNA carried a unique molecular identifier so that TCR cDNA molecules could be counted accurately. Specific primers in the conserved constant-segment region were used to synthesize first-strand cDNA for the TCR alpha and beta chains. To control for contamination, every cDNA library carried two barcodes: a SMART-Mk sample barcode plus Illumina barcodes. TruSeq adapter sequences, together with Illumina sample barcodes, were added in two successive PCR steps. The TCR alpha and beta cDNA libraries were sequenced on the Illumina HiSeq platform using custom primers. Regarding the original processing steps: MiGEC processed the raw reads to extract unique molecular identifiers, while MiXCR was used to determine the CDR3 positions. Recombination models were inferred per individual with the repgenHMM and IGoR tools using an EM algorithm. Shared clonotypes were analyzed with the tcR package in R, and sharing was normalized by the product of cloneset sizes. To study raw recombination without the effects of thymic and clonal selection, out-of-frame nonproductive sequences were analyzed. The public reads were quality trimmed at Q25 with fastp and then assembled into clones with MiXCR by TCRdb, keeping productive beta chains. Every distinct CDR3 protein forms one entry, paired with its most common genes and DNA. These V and J calls are TCRdb output, not the study's own analysis. In this sample the table shows 400,000 or so distinct CDR3 sequences, approximately 10% of which occur a single time. About 8.1% of the sample is in the top ten clones.

The sample taken for sequencing was naive T cells sorted from blood. Explained via the paper, the cell subset or site label denotes: cells isolated with a human naive T-cell isolation kit. The TCR was taken from a woman aged 50 to 60 in good health. This receptor chain uses TRBV11-2 and TRBJ2-7; the D gene lacks a confident call. The DNA is as follows: TGTGCCAGCAGCTTAGACCTCGGCGCATCCTACGAGCAGTACTTC. It codes for CASSLDLGASYEQYF.